The 19 T cell receptor beta chains given below trace back to one sample, sequenced in a study of cytomegalovirus exposure and HLA in healthy donors. The PCR used 60 Vbeta and 13 Jbeta primers. Measured with immunoSEQ multiplex PCR; TCRdb has only the in-frame clones, and not every one. The sample lists tens of thousands of clones, under 80% occurring once. The sequencing input was PBMCs. The receptor source for this set is a male donor in good health and CMV-seropositive.

This chain connects TRBV5-4 to TRBJ2-7; D gene ambiguous. V was cut by 0 bases and J by 4 bases, with 2 bases left in between. The length of the CDR3 is 11 residues. Germline CDR1 and CDR2: SGHNT and YYREEE (reference sequence). CDR3 DNA sequence: TGTGCCAGCAGCTTGGCTTACGAGCAGTACTTC. Its protein product is CASSLAYEQYF.

The chain combines TRBV27 with TRBJ2-1; 8 bases are shared with TRBD2. Germline lookup yields CDR1 MNHEY and CDR2 SMNVEV (reference sequence). This CDR3 contains 18 residues. The trim removed 3 bases at V and 0 bases at J, leaving 10 bases unmatched. CDR3 nucleotide sequence: TGTGCCAGCAGTTTGAGAGCGGGGGCCCTAAGCTCCTACAATGAGCAGTTCTTC. Its translation: CASSLRAGALSSYNEQFF.

This sequence joins TRBV2 and TRBJ1-5, with D unclear. This CDR3 has 14 residues. With 4 bases removed from V and 0 bases from J, the gap between germline ends came to 7 bases. Germline CDR1 and CDR2: SNHLY and FYNNEI. DNA of the CDR3: TGTGCCAGCAGTGCTCAGTATAGCAATCAGCCCCAGCATTTT. It specifies CASSAQYSNQPQHF.

The gene calls are TRBV7-8 and TRBJ2-3; D unclear. The CDR3 is 14 residues long. Trimming shortened V by 1 base and J by 4 bases, and 9 bases separated the two germline ends. Germline CDR1 and CDR2: SGHVS and FQNEAQ. CDR3 coding DNA: TGTGCCAGCAGCTTAGACGAGGCTTCAGATACGCAGTATTTT. This encodes CASSLDEASDTQYF. Looking up the rest from reference TRBV7-8 and TRBJ2-3 gives the full variable domain: GAGVSQSPRYKVAKRGQDVALRCDPISGHVSLFWYQQALGQGPEFLTYFQNEAQLDKSGLPSDRFFAERPEGSVSTLKIQRTQQEDSAVYLCASSLDEASDTQYFGPGTRLTVL.

Only a few counts were recorded for this clone. The chain links TRBV2 to TRBJ2-3; perhaps TRBD1 as D (5 bases). V was pared by 4 bases and J by 2 bases, with 16 bases between. The CDR3 has 16 amino acids. Germline V gene lookup returns CDR1 SNHLY and CDR2 FYNNEI. In DNA form, the CDR3 reads TGTGCCAGCAGTGTGCAGGGTTGGGGTTTCACAGATACGCAGTATTTT. Its protein product is CASSVQGWGFTDTQYF.

With regard to this clone: Other DNA sequences in the same sample also yield this CDR3. The chain joins TRBV19 to TRBJ2-7, with D tentatively TRBD1 (5 bases). Germline V gene lookup returns CDR1 LNHDA and CDR2 SQIVND (reference sequence). V lost 11 bases and J lost 4, with 12 bases in between. The CDR3 loop spans 11 amino acids. The DNA for the CDR3 is TGTGCCGGAAATGGACAATACGAGCAGTACTTC. As protein: CAGNGQYEQYF.

The chain has TRBV1 and TRBJ1-5; the listed D gene, TRBD1, was not tested against the DNA. TRBV1 is a pseudogene segment. CDR3 length: 15 amino acids. The CDR3 sequence is CTSSLDRGLDQPQHF. The CDR3 DNA reads as TGCACCAGCAGCCTGGACAGGGGCCTCGATCAGCCCCAGCATTTT.

This clone came up a few times. V usage is TRBV19 and J usage is TRBJ2-7; a possible D gene is TRBD1 (5 bases). This CDR3 spans 12 amino acids. The V gene's germline CDR1 is LNHDA and CDR2 SQIVND (reference sequence). The V and J ends lost 5 bases and 3 bases respectively, with 8 bases between them. DNA for the CDR3: TGTGCCAGTAGTTCCGGACACTACGAGCAGTACTTC. Translated, it gives CASSSGHYEQYF.

This chain links TRBV4-1 with TRBJ2-1; unclear D gene. Germline assignment: CDR1 MGHRA and CDR2 YSYEKL. The CDR3 has 16 amino acids. The V gene lost 0 bases and the J gene lost 0 bases, with 9 bases spanning the gap. CDR3 bases: TGCGCCAGCAGCCAAGACTCCTTGAGCTCCTACAATGAGCAGTTCTTC. Amino acids: CASSQDSLSSYNEQFF.

The chain carries TRBV4-1 and TRBJ2-1; 12 bases align to TRBD2. The length of the CDR3 is 16 residues. Germline CDR1 reads MGHRA; CDR2 reads YSYEKL. Trimming at V came to 3 bases and at J to 9 bases, leaving 9 bases not matched to a gene. The CDR3 reads CASSHRLAGERVEQFF. The CDR3 DNA reads as TGCGCCAGCAGCCACCGACTAGCGGGAGAGCGAGTTGAGCAGTTCTTC.

The V gene is TRBV10-1, the J gene TRBJ1-2; 12 nucleotides agree with TRBD1. The CDR3 extends over 18 amino acids. The germline CDR1 and CDR2 sequences are WNHNN and SYGVQD (reference sequence). V lost 7 bases to trimming and J lost 4 bases; unmatched junction nucleotides: 16. The CDR3: CASTKEGDRGRIVYGYTF. CDR3 sequence (DNA): TGCGCCAGCACTAAAGAAGGGGACAGGGGGCGTATCGTCTATGGCTACACCTTC.

The rearrangement uses TRBV30 and TRBJ2-3; 7 nucleotides match TRBD2. The CDR3 runs to 14 residues. CDR1 and CDR2 (germline): GTSNPN, SVGIG (reference sequence). The V and J ends lost 5 bases and 5 bases, in that order; junction bases with no gene match: 10. The CDR3 sequence is CAWYGEGSQDTQYF. The DNA of the CDR3 is TGTGCCTGGTACGGGGAGGGGAGTCAAGATACGCAGTATTTT.

This chain connects TRBV6-1 to TRBJ1-1; D not resolved. V was clipped by 3 bases and J by 6 bases, with 11 bases between them. Germline assignment: CDR1 MNHNS and CDR2 SASEGT. This CDR3 region has 13 residues. CDR3 region: CASSDDPGSEAFF. Written as DNA, the CDR3 is TGTGCCAGCAGTGACGACCCAGGATCTGAAGCTTTCTTT.

J is TRBJ1-5 and V is TRBV6-1; D not resolved. V lost 8 bases and J 2 bases, leaving 10 bases between the germline ends. This CDR3 has 13 amino acids. The germline gives CDR1 MNHNS, CDR2 SASEGT. The CDR3 DNA follows: TGTGCCAGCTGCAGACTACGCAATCAGCCCCAGCATTTT. It translates to CASCRLRNQPQHF.

This clone is a singleton in its sample. The chain uses TRBV19 and TRBJ2-7; 10 bases fit TRBD2. Trimming at V came to 4 bases and at J to 2 bases, leaving 17 bases not matched to a gene. The CDR3 has 19 amino acids. The germline V gene encodes CDR1 LNHDA and CDR2 SQIVND (reference sequence). The CDR3 coding sequence is TGTGCCAGTAGTACATACGACCGGGGGTCCCTAGCGGGAGCCTACGAGCAGTACTTC. The encoded protein is CASSTYDRGSLAGAYEQYF.

The V gene is TRBV19, the J gene TRBJ1-1; a possible D gene is TRBD1 (6 bases). Germline V CDR1 and CDR2: LNHDA, SQIVND (reference sequence). V was pared by 8 bases and J by 10 bases, with 20 bases between. The CDR3 consists of 13 residues. In nucleotides, the CDR3 is TGTGCCAGTGGGCCACAGGGCCAGGTGGCAGCTTTCTTT. Protein product: CASGPQGQVAAFF.

The chain links TRBV2 to TRBJ2-7; 9 positions agree with TRBD1. The germline gives CDR1 SNHLY, CDR2 FYNNEI. J lost 6 bases, V lost 5 bases, and 11 bases had no gene match. The CDR3 is 15 residues long. CDR3 in amino acids: CASSTHPGTGPEQYF. The CDR3 region has the DNA TGTGCCAGCAGTACGCATCCCGGGACAGGGCCCGAGCAGTACTTC.

The chain carries TRBV9 and TRBJ2-2; possible D gene TRBD2, 5 bases. Trimming removed 0 bases at V and 5 bases at J, with 14 bases between. This CDR3 has 16 residues. Germline assignment: CDR1 SGDLS and CDR2 YYNGEE. For the CDR3, the DNA is TGTGCCAGCAGCGTAGGGCCTCGGCCGGGGACCGGGGAGCTGTTTTTT. It translates to CASSVGPRPGTGELFF. The full variable domain, with the rest looked up from reference TRBV9 and TRBJ2-2, is DSGVTQTPKHLITATGQRVTLRCSPRSGDLSVYWYQQSLDQGLQFLIQYYNGEERAKGNILERFSAQQFPDLHSELNLSSLELGDSALYFCASSVGPRPGTGELFFGEGSRLTVL.

This clone appeared a single time. The chain is built from TRBV7-2 and TRBJ2-6; no reliable D call. CDR1 and CDR2 (germline): SGHTA, FQGNSA. Trimming left V 1 base short and J 3 bases short, with 7 bases between. This CDR3 has 15 amino acids. Here the CDR3 reads CASSLDSGGANVLTF. The CDR3 DNA reads as TGTGCCAGCAGCTTAGATTCGGGTGGGGCCAACGTCCTGACTTTC.